The 2 T cell receptor beta chains reported below all come from one sample, sequenced in a study of post-analysis software for immune sequencing data. Which antigens these TCRs recognize remains unknown. Study-level findings and limits: Included in a set of five TRBV segments more frequent in patients than controls were TRBV5-6, TRBV5-1 and TRBV20-1.

Unique molecular identifiers tagged the TCR beta cDNA libraries. TCRdb ran MiXCR on the PCR reads and lists one entry per CDR3 protein. The sample shows hundreds of thousands of distinct CDR3 sequences, approximately 53% of them seen only once. The sequencing input was blood. All receptors derive from a girl aged 5-17 years with multiple sclerosis.

This clonotype was seen a handful of times. The chain combines TRBV15 with TRBJ2-1, with D possibly called TRBD1 or TRBD2 (7 bases each). The CDR3 is 15 residues long. Germline CDR1 is LNHNV and CDR2 is YYDKDF (reference sequence). Trimming took 3 bases from V and 3 from J, leaving 12 bases between them. In DNA, the CDR3 is TGTGCCACCAGCAGGGGGGGGACAGTCTACAATGAGCAGTTCTTC. Residues: CATSRGGTVYNEQFF.

V usage is TRBV29-1 and J usage is TRBJ1-1; no clear D gene. The V gene lost 7 bases and the J gene lost 1 base, with 10 bases spanning the gap. The CDR3 is 12 amino acids. Germline CDR1 is SQVTM and CDR2 is ANQGSEA. This CDR3 reads CSGQGPNTEAFF. The CDR3, as DNA: TGCAGCGGGCAAGGACCGAACACTGAAGCTTTCTTT.